This T cell receptor beta chain was obtained from a study of spatial heterogeneity in lung cancer. Study at large: More beta-chain than alpha-chain sequences were consistently detected.

Germline V gene sequence: CDR1 SGHTA, CDR2 FQGTGA. Deletions cut 3 bases from V and 2 bases from J, with 7 bases between. The CDR3 runs 13 residues. By share of the sample, this clonotype is medium-sized. This beta chain is off target for a library built for alpha chains, so its abundance means little. Via MiXCR, TCRdb re-called the 5' RACE reads, giving one row per CDR3 protein. Counted here are around 10,000 distinct CDR3 sequences, around 3.9% occurring once; the ten biggest clones make up 6% to 9.5%. Time point defined: sample taken at primary tumor resection. Extraction of whole RNA from tumor, nontumor lung or frozen PBMC preceded unsorted sequencing. The donors, 60 to 80 patients with untreated early-stage non-small cell lung cancer, provided the samples.

The chain is built from TRBV7-3 and TRBJ1-2; no definite D call. The clonotype originates from a male donor with early-stage non-small cell lung cancer. This specimen was normal lung tissue next to the tumor, taken at surgery. For the CDR3, the DNA is TGTGCCAGCAGCTTTAGGCAGAACTATGGCTACACCTTC. The encoded protein is CASSFRQNYGYTF.